This TCR beta chain was observed in a study of response to subunit inactivated influenza vaccine. One entry per CDR3 protein results from TCRdb running MiXCR on the RT-PCR reads. The sample carries 800,000 to 1,000,000 distinct CDR3 sequences, about 20% recorded once. This clonotype has a handful of counts. The sample consisted of PBMCs from blood, taken about 5 days after vaccination. This clonotype was obtained from a middle-aged man who received an inactivated influenza vaccine.

In DNA, the CDR3 is TGCAGTGCTCCTATGTGGACTAGCGGGGGGATAGCCAAAAACATTCAGTACTTC. This gives the protein CSAPMWTSGGIAKNIQYF. The V call is TRBV20-1, the J call TRBJ2-4; TRBD2 aligns across 14 bases. This CDR3 is 18 amino acids long. After removal of 5 bases from V and 0 bases from J, the junction contained 9 bases not matched to a gene. Germline lookup yields CDR1 DFQATT and CDR2 SNEGSKA (reference sequence).